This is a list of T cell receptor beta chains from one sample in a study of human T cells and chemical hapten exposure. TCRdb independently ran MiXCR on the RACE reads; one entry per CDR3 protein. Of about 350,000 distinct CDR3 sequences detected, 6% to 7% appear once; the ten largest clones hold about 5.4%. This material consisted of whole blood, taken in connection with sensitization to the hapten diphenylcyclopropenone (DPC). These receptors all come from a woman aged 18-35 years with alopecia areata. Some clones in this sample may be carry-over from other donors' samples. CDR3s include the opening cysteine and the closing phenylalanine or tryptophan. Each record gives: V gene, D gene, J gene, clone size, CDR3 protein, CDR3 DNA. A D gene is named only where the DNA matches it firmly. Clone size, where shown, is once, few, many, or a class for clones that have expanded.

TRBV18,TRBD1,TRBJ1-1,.,CASSPRDREGTAFF,TGTGCCAGCTCACCACGGGACAGAGAGGGGACAGCTTTCTTT
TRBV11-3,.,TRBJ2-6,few,CASSSGTGANVLTF,TGTGCCAGCAGCTCCGGCACTGGGGCCAACGTCCTGACTTTC
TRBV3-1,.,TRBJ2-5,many,CASSQESPTSQYF,TGTGCCAGCAGCCAAGAATCCCCGACGAGTCAATACTTC
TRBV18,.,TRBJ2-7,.,CASSPMGPGVYEQYF,TGTGCCAGCTCACCGATGGGTCCAGGGGTGTACGAGCAGTACTTC
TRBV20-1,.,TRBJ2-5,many,CSAPTGTGTQYF,TGCAGTGCGCCGACTGGTACTGGGACCCAGTACTTC
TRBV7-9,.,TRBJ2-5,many,CASSFDGAILWKTQYF,TGTGCCAGCAGCTTCGACGGGGCTATACTTTGGAAGACCCAGTACTTC
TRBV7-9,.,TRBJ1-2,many,CASSLAQGDGYTF,TGTGCCAGCAGCTTGGCGCAGGGCGATGGCTACACCTTC
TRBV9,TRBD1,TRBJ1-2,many,CASSRQGEYYGYTF,TGTGCCAGCAGCCGACAGGGGGAGTACTATGGCTACACCTTC
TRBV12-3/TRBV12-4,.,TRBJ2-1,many,CASIPPGSHGQFF,TGTGCCAGCATCCCCCCTGGGAGTCACGGGCAGTTCTTC
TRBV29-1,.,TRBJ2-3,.,CSVDYPQAPTDTQYF,TGCAGCGTTGATTATCCCCAGGCCCCGACAGATACGCAGTATTTT
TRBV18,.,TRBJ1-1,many,CASSPRYMRQVNTEAFF,TGTGCCAGCTCACCACGTTATATGCGACAGGTGAACACTGAAGCTTTCTTT
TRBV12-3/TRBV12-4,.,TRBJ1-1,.,CATDGPLNTEAFF,TGTGCCACCGATGGCCCGCTGAACACTGAAGCTTTCTTT
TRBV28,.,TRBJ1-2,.,CASSSNPGPTNYGYTF,TGTGCCAGCAGTTCAAACCCGGGACCGACTAACTATGGCTACACCTTC
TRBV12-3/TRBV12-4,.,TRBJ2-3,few,CASSWDTYTDTQYF,TGTGCCAGCAGCTGGGACACCTACACAGATACGCAGTATTTT
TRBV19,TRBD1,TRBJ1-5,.,CASSDLRGYTTNQPQHF,TGTGCCAGTAGTGACCTCAGGGGGTATACAACAAATCAGCCCCAGCATTTT
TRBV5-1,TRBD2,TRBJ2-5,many,CASSFGLAGQETQYF,TGCGCCAGCAGCTTCGGACTAGCGGGGCAAGAGACCCAGTACTTC
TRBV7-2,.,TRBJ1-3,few,CASSPLTSTESGNTIYF,TGTGCCAGCAGCCCCCTCACGTCGACAGAATCTGGAAACACCATATATTTT
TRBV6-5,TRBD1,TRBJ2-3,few,CASRQPGGSSTDTQYF,TGTGCCAGCAGACAACCAGGGGGCAGTAGCACAGATACGCAGTATTTT
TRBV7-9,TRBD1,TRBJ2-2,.,CASSLGQGLNTGELFF,TGTGCCAGCAGCCTAGGACAGGGCCTGAACACCGGGGAGCTGTTTTTT
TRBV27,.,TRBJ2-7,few,CASSLFGQPYEQYF,TGTGCCAGCAGTTTATTTGGACAGCCCTACGAGCAGTACTTC
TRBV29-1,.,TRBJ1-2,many,CSVADARTRALRGNYGYTF,TGCAGCGTTGCTGACGCAAGAACACGGGCCCTCCGGGGGAACTATGGCTACACCTTC
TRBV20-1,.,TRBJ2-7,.,CSARDLSLTAASYEQYF,TGCAGTGCTAGAGATCTTTCGTTGACAGCGGCTTCCTACGAGCAGTACTTC
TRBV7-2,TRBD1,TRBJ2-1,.,CASSFGQGASEQFF,TGTGCCAGCAGCTTCGGGCAGGGGGCCAGTGAGCAGTTCTTC
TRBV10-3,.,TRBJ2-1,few,CAISESKRGGANNEQFF,TGTGCCATCAGTGAGTCGAAAAGAGGGGGGGCAAATAATGAGCAGTTCTTC
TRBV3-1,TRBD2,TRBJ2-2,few,CASSRSGGFHGELFF,TGTGCCAGCAGCCGTAGCGGGGGATTTCACGGTGAGCTGTTTTTT
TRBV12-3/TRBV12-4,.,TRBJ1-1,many,CASSLSGQKAFF,TGTGCCAGCAGTTTGTCAGGGCAGAAGGCTTTCTTT
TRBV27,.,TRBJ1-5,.,CASSLTGHGNQPQHF,TGTGCCAGCAGCCTCACAGGGCACGGCAATCAGCCCCAGCATTTT
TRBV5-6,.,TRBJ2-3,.,CASSGTVDTQYF,TGTGCCAGCAGCGGGACCGTGGATACGCAGTATTTT
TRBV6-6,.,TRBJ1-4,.,CASSYSQDGEKLFF,TGTGCCAGCAGTTACAGTCAGGATGGTGAAAAACTGTTTTTT
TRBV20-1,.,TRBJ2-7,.,CSSAPQSTYEQYF,TGCAGCAGTGCGCCCCAGTCCACCTACGAGCAGTACTTC
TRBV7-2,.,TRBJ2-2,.,CASSQRGGRTGELFF,TGTGCCAGCAGCCAGCGAGGGGGGCGGACCGGGGAGCTGTTTTTT
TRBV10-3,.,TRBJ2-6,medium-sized,CAISESTESDWEGANVLTF,TGTGCCATCAGTGAGTCGACGGAGTCCGACTGGGAAGGGGCCAACGTCCTGACTTTC
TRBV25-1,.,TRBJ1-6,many,CASSEWGGHWDSPLHF,TGTGCCAGCAGTGAATGGGGGGGGCACTGGGATTCACCCCTCCACTTT